This T cell receptor (beta chain) was observed in a study of T-cell reconstitution after alpha-beta-depleted transplantation in children. This clonotype came up many times. Its antigen is unknown. The CDR3 spans 15 residues. The V and J ends lost 6 bases and 3 bases, in that order; junction bases with no gene match: 9. Germline CDR1 and CDR2: DFQATT and SNEGSKA (reference sequence). Whole-study findings and limits: The origin of high day-60 TCRbeta diversity in some patients lay in surviving recipient T cells and thymic progenitors. Expanded graft clones, several hundred of them, were reportedly the source of alpha-beta T cells about two months after transplant. Diversity and T-cell counts at one year after transplant derived mostly from new T cells.

Researchers prepared the TCRbeta library using unique molecular identifiers, the study reports. TCRdb reanalysed the PCR reads using MiXCR and keeps one entry per CDR3 protein. The sample contains around 240,000 distinct CDR3 sequences, 6.5% to 9% of which appear only once. J is TRBJ2-3 and V is TRBV20-1; 10 nucleotides align to TRBD1. Specimen: PBMCs, mostly from graft donor cells, collected 180 days after TCRalphabeta/CD19-depleted stem cell transplant. The sequence was collected from a male patient aged 10 to 17 who had a stem cell transplant for acute lymphoblastic leukemia, so the T cells may come from the graft donor. The CDR3 DNA sequence: TGCAGTGCCTGGGACAGGGGAGTAGGGACAGATACGCAGTATTTT. This sequence encodes CSAWDRGVGTDTQYF.